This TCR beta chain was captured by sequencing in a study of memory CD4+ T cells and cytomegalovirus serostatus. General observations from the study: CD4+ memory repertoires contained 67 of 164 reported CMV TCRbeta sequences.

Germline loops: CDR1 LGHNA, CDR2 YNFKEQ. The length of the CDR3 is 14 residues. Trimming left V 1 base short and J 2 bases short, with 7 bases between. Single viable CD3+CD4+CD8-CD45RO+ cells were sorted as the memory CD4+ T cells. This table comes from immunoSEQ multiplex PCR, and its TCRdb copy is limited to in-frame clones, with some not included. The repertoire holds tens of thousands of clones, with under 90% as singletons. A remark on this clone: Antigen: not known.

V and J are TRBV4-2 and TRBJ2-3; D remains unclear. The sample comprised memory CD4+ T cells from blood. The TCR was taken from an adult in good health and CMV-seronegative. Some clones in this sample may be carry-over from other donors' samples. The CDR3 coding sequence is TGTGCCAGCAGCCAAGCTGGAACCACAGATACGCAGTATTTT. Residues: CASSQAGTTDTQYF.